This TCR beta chain was profiled in a study of Ad26.COV2.S vaccination and SARS-CoV-2 variants. The data were produced by immunoSEQ multiplex PCR, yet TCRdb's version contains in-frame clones alone and is incomplete. The table lists about 350,000 clones, about 85% of them singletons, with less than 4% in the top ten. Stated treatment: approximately 18 received Ad26.COV2.S at low or high dose, single or two shots; five or six received placebo; per-sample allocation not given. Sampling was done on day 63 after the first vaccine or placebo injection. The source was peripheral blood, collected in a trial of Ad26.COV2.S vaccine versus placebo. The source of this sequence is a person aged 18-60 years who received the Ad26.COV2.S COVID-19 vaccine or a placebo.

The CDR3 sequence: CASSPVGELYGYTF. The CDR3 nucleotides read TGTGCCAGCAGCCCAGTGGGTGAACTCTATGGCTACACCTTC. The J gene is TRBJ1-2, the V gene TRBV5-4; unclear D gene. V was pared by 4 bases and J by 4 bases, with 14 bases between. The germline gives CDR1 SGHNT, CDR2 YYREEE (reference sequence). The CDR3 sequence is 14 residues long. Full variable domain (missing parts from reference TRBV5-4 and TRBJ1-2): ETGVTQSPTHLIKTRGQQVTLRCSSQSGHNTVSWYQQALGQGPQFIFQYYREEENGRGNFPPRFSGLQFPNYSSELNVNALELDDSALYLCASSPVGELYGYTFGSGTRLTVV.